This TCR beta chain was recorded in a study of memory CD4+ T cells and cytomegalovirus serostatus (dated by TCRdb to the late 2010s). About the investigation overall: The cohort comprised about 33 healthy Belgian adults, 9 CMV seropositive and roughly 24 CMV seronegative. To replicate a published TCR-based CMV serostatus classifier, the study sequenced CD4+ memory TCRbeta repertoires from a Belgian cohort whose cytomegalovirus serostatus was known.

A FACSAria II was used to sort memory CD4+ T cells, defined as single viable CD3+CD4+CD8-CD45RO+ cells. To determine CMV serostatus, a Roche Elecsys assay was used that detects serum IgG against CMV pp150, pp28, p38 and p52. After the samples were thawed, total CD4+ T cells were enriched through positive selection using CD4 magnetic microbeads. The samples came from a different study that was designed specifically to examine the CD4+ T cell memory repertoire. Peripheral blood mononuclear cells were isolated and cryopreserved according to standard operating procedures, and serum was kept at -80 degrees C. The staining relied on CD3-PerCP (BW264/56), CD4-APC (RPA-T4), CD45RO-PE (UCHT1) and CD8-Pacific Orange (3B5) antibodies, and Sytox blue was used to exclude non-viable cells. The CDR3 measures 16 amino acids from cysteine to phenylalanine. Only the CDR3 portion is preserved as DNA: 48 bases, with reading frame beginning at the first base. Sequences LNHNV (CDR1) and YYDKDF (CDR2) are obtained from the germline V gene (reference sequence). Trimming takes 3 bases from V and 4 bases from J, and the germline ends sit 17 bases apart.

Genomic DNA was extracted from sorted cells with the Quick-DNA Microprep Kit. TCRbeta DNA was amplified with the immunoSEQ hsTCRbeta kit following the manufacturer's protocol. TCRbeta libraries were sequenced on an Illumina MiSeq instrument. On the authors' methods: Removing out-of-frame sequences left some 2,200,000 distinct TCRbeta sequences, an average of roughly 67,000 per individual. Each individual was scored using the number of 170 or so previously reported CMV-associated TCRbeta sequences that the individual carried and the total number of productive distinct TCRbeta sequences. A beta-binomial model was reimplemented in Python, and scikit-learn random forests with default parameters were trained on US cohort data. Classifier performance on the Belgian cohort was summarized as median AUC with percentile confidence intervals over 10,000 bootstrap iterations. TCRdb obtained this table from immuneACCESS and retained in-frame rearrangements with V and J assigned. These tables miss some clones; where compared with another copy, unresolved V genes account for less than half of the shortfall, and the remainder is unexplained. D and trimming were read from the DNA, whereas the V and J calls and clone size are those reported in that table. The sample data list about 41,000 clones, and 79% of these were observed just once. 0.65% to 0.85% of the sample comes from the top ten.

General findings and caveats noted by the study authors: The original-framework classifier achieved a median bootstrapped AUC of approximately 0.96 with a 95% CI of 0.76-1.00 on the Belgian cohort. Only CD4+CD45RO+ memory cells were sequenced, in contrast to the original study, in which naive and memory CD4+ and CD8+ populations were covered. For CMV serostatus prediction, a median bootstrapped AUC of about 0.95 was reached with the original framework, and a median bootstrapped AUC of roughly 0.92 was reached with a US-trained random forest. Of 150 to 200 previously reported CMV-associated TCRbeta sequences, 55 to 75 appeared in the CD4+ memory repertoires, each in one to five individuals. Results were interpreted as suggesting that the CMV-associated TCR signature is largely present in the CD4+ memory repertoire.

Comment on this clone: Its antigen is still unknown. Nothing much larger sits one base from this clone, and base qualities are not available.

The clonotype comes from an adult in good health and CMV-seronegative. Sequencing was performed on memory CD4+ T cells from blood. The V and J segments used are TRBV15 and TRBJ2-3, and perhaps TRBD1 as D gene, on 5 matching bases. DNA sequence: TGTGCCACCAGCAGCTCGTCCGGCAGGGTAGCAGATACGCAGTATTTT. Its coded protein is CATSSSSGRVADTQYF.